The 18 T cell receptor beta chains below come from one sample, sequenced in a study of blood T cell repertoires in COVID-19. This table comes from immunoSEQ multiplex PCR, and its TCRdb copy is limited to in-frame clones, with some not included. The top ten hold around a sixth of the sample, which has roughly 170,000 clones, around 73% seen once. The sample taken for sequencing was PBMCs or T cells enriched from blood (not recorded which). These receptors came from a woman aged 45-65 years who had recovered from COVID-19.

The V gene is TRBV19, the J gene TRBJ2-1, with D perhaps matching TRBD1 (5 bases). V lost 5 bases to trimming and J lost 9 bases, with 11 bases between them. The CDR3 length is 12 residues. From germline, CDR1 is LNHDA and CDR2 SQIVND (reference sequence). Here the CDR3 reads CASSRQKGEQFF. In DNA form, the CDR3 reads TGTGCCAGTAGTCGACAGAAGGGTGAGCAGTTCTTC.

V is TRBV4-2 and J is TRBJ2-5; a weak D match, TRBD1 (6 bases). CDR1 and CDR2 from the germline V gene are LGHNA and YNFKEQ. Trimming removed 1 base at V and 5 bases at J, with 11 bases between. The CDR3 runs 14 residues. The CDR3 region is CASSQGAQGETQYF. The CDR3 region has the DNA TGTGCCAGCAGCCAAGGGGCTCAGGGGGAGACCCAGTACTTC.

The chain uses TRBV4-1 and TRBJ1-4; 8 bases map to TRBD1. V lost 4 bases to trimming and J lost 7 bases; unmatched junction nucleotides: 8. This CDR3 spans 15 amino acids. CDR1 and CDR2 (germline): MGHRA, YSYEKL. CDR3 bases: TGCGCCAGCAGCCCGGACAGGGTGGCGGGTGAAAAACTGTTTTTT. This encodes CASSPDRVAGEKLFF.

The chain carries TRBV7-2 and TRBJ2-7; 14 bases align to TRBD2. The germline V gene has CDR1 SGHTA and CDR2 FQGNSA. The CDR3 runs to 19 residues. Germline trimming cut 0 bases from V and 3 bases from J; bases unmatched to any gene: 10. This CDR3 reads CASSLAGRLAGGVLYEQYF. Written as DNA, the CDR3 is TGTGCCAGCAGCTTAGCGGGGAGACTAGCGGGAGGGGTTCTCTACGAGCAGTACTTC. The variable domain in full, completed from reference TRBV7-2 and TRBJ2-7, reads GAGVSQSPSNKVTEKGKDVELRCDPISGHTALYWYRQSLGQGLEFLIYFQGNSAPDKSGLPSDRFSAERTGGSVSTLTIQRTQQEDSAVYLCASSLAGRLAGGVLYEQYFGPGTRLTVT.

V and J are TRBV19 and TRBJ1-1; D possibly corresponds to TRBD1 (6 bases). Germline V lookup: CDR1 LNHDA, CDR2 SQIVND (reference sequence). Trimming removed 5 bases at V and 11 bases at J, with 30 bases between. The CDR3 loop spans 17 amino acids. The CDR3 DNA reads as TGTGCCAGTAGTCGCAAAGTAACACCGGGACACTCCTTCGAGGCTTTCTTT. Translated, it gives CASSRKVTPGHSFEAFF.

The rearrangement links TRBV3-1 (or the pseudogene TRBV3-2) to TRBJ2-3, with D possibly matching TRBD1 (5 bases). Germline V gene lookup returns CDR1 LGHDT and CDR2 YNNKEL (reference sequence). The CDR3 contains 13 residues. Trimming pared 5 bases from V and 10 bases from J, leaving 16 bases between. The CDR3 region has the DNA TGTGCCAGCAGCTCCATAAAGCAGGGATCGCAGTATTTT. Protein: CASSSIKQGSQYF.

This clone was counted a few times. The chain carries TRBV5-1 and TRBJ1-1; D is uncertain. The CDR3 loop spans 12 amino acids. Deletions cut 0 bases from V and 5 bases from J, with 5 bases between. Germline V gene sequence: CDR1 SGHRS, CDR2 YFSETQ. CDR3 sequence: CASSLERTEAFF. The CDR3 nucleotides read TGCGCCAGCAGCTTGGAGAGGACTGAAGCTTTCTTT. The whole variable domain, remainder taken from reference TRBV5-1 and TRBJ1-1, is KAGVTQTPRYLIKTRGQQVTLSCSPISGHRSVSWYQQTPGQGLQFLFEYFSETQRNKGNFPGRFSGRQFSNSRSEMNVSTLELGDSALYLCASSLERTEAFFGQGTRLTVV.

This clone was detected only a few times. This chain uses TRBV5-1 with TRBJ2-2, with unresolved D. CDR3 length: 13 residues. V dropped 2 bases and J dropped 6 bases, with 8 bases sitting between them. The germline gives CDR1 SGHRS, CDR2 YFSETQ. In nucleotides, the CDR3 is TGCGCCAGCAGCTTATCTGGCCCCGGGGAGCTGTTTTTT. Encoded protein: CASSLSGPGELFF.

The chain couples TRBV7-2 to TRBJ1-1, with TRBD1 matching 7 bases. V was pared by 2 bases and J by 3 bases, with 15 bases of the junction left unmatched. The CDR3 is 18 amino acids. Looked up from germline, CDR1 is SGHTA and CDR2 is FQGNSA. The CDR3 is CASSLSAPHRGRHTEAFF. The CDR3 region has the DNA TGTGCCAGCAGCTTATCGGCGCCCCACAGGGGCCGTCACACTGAAGCTTTCTTT.

Regarding this clone: Within the sample, other DNA sequences also encode this same CDR3. The rearrangement uses TRBV5-1 and TRBJ1-1; TRBD1 matches 8 bases. Germline V gene lookup returns CDR1 SGHRS and CDR2 YFSETQ. The CDR3 runs to 13 residues. The ends lost 2 bases at V and 4 bases at J; junction bases unmatched: 1. As DNA, the CDR3 is TGCGCCAGCAGCTTTACAGGGGGCACTGAAGCTTTCTTT. Its translation is CASSFTGGTEAFF.

This clone appeared a single time. The rearrangement links TRBV9 to TRBJ2-1; TRBD1 matches at 9 bases. V shed 4 bases and J 4 bases; nucleotides not matched to a gene: 12. Germline CDR1 SGDLS, CDR2 YYNGEE. This CDR3 is 17 amino acids long. The CDR3 coding sequence is TGTGCCAGCAGCCCCCGCCGTCCCGGGACAGGGTACAATGAGCAGTTCTTC. It is translated as CASSPRRPGTGYNEQFF.

The chain couples TRBV2 to TRBJ1-2; 9 bases match TRBD1. With 6 bases clipped from V and 4 bases from J, the junction kept 9 bases outside the gene matches. CDR1 and CDR2 from the germline V gene are SNHLY and FYNNEI. The CDR3 runs 15 residues. The CDR3 spells CASRLRGDRAYGYTF. The CDR3 region has the DNA TGTGCCAGCAGGTTAAGGGGGGACAGGGCCTATGGCTACACCTTC.

The rearrangement uses TRBV12-3 or TRBV12-4 and TRBJ1-6; D may be TRBD1 (6 bases). V lost 10 bases and J 8 bases, leaving 12 bases between the germline ends. The CDR3 has 12 amino acids. This CDR3 is CATTPGDSPLHF. The CDR3 nucleotides read TGTGCCACCACTCCAGGGGATTCACCCCTCCACTTT.

This chain links TRBV27 with TRBJ1-3; D unclear. Trimming took 8 bases from V and 7 from J, leaving 15 bases between them. From germline, CDR1 is MNHEY and CDR2 SMNVEV (reference sequence). The CDR3 extends over 13 amino acids. CDR3 sequence reads: CASSGLERNTIYF. CDR3 bases: TGTGCCAGCTCGGGTCTCGAGAGGAACACCATATATTTT.

This chain joins TRBV19 and TRBJ1-1, with 7 nucleotides matching TRBD1. The CDR3 is made up of 15 amino acids. Germline assignment: CDR1 LNHDA and CDR2 SQIVND (reference sequence). The ends lost 7 bases at V and 4 bases at J; junction bases unmatched: 12. The CDR3 protein is CASTSTPTGTTEAFF. The CDR3 region has the DNA TGTGCCAGTACCTCAACCCCGACAGGGACCACTGAAGCTTTCTTT. Using reference TRBV19 and TRBJ1-1 for the parts outside the CDR3, the full variable domain is DGGITQSPKYLFRKEGQNVTLSCEQNLNHDAMYWYRQDPGQGLRLIYYSQIVNDFQKGDIAEGYSVSREKKESFPLTVTSAQKNPTAFYLCASTSTPTGTTEAFFGQGTRLTVV.

This rearrangement joins TRBV7-2 to TRBJ2-1; the match to TRBD1 covers 9 bases. The CDR3 loop spans 16 amino acids. Germline CDR1 reads SGHTA; CDR2 reads FQGNSA. Germline trimming cut 7 bases from V and 2 bases from J; bases unmatched to any gene: 9. The CDR3 DNA is TGTGCCAGCACCCTTGCTGGGACAGGGCCCTACAATGAGCAGTTCTTC. Protein sequence: CASTLAGTGPYNEQFF.

The chain joins TRBV28 to TRBJ1-3; the match to TRBD1 covers 7 bases. There are 15 residues in the CDR3. Unmatched junction bases numbered 9, after V lost 8 bases and J lost 2 bases. CDR1 is MDHEN, CDR2 SYDVKM, per germline. The CDR3 DNA reads as TGTGCCAGCGTAATGCCCGGGACAGCTGGAAACACCATATATTTT. It encodes CASVMPGTAGNTIYF. The full variable domain, rest sourced from reference TRBV28 and TRBJ1-3, is DVKVTQSSRYLVKRTGEKVFLECVQDMDHENMFWYRQDPGLGLRLIYFSYDVKMKEKGDIPEGYSVSREKKERFSLILESASTNQTSMYLCASVMPGTAGNTIYFGEGSWLTVV.

In its sample, this clone was seen once. The chain employs TRBV6-5 and TRBJ2-1; TRBD2 is a possible D gene (6 bases). V was trimmed by 2 bases and J by 8 bases, leaving 13 bases between them. The CDR3 consists of 14 residues. Per germline, CDR1 MNHEY and CDR2 SVGAGI. CDR3 bases: TGTGCCAGCAGTTACGGTGGGACTCGGGATGAGCAGTTCTTC. Translation gives CASSYGGTRDEQFF.